One sample yielded the 28 T cell receptor beta chains listed below, sequenced in a study of blood T cell repertoires in COVID-19. Clones were sequenced by immunoSEQ multiplex PCR, and TCRdb holds only the in-frame ones, with some missing. The top ten hold roughly 4.8% of the sample, which has about 160,000 clones, around 93% seen once. What was sequenced was peripheral blood. The receptors shown here come from a woman aged 50 to 60 with acute or convalescent COVID-19.

This clone was observed once. The chain has TRBV18 and TRBJ1-1; a possible D gene is TRBD1 (5 bases). The ends were cut back, 8 bases at V and 1 base at J, with 23 bases in the middle. CDR3 length equals 17 residues. Germline CDR1 is KGHSH and CDR2 is LQKENI. CDR3 nucleotides: TGTGCCAGCACGACCTTTACAGGCCCCCTTTGGAACACTGAAGCTTTCTTT. It translates to CASTTFTGPLWNTEAFF.

A single count supports this clone. The chain joins TRBV18 to TRBJ1-1, with 8 bases lining up with TRBD1. Looked up from germline, CDR1 is KGHSH and CDR2 is LQKENI. Germline trimming cut 3 bases from V and 3 bases from J; bases unmatched to any gene: 6. The CDR3 contains 15 residues. CDR3 in amino acids: CASSPFTGGDTEAFF. DNA of the CDR3: TGTGCCAGCTCACCGTTTACAGGGGGGGACACTGAAGCTTTCTTT.

This chain uses TRBV4-3 with TRBJ2-7, with D tentatively TRBD2 (5 bases). V dropped 0 bases and J dropped 0 bases, with 12 bases sitting between them. CDR3 size: 16 residues. From germline, CDR1 is LGHNA and CDR2 YSLEER. The DNA of the CDR3 is TGCGCCAGCAGCCAAGATTCAACTAGGAGCTCCTACGAGCAGTACTTC. This translates into CASSQDSTRSSYEQYF.

This chain uses TRBV2 with TRBJ2-5; D is perhaps TRBD1 (6 bases). Per the germline V gene, CDR1 is SNHLY and CDR2 is FYNNEI. Deletions cut 9 bases from V and 2 bases from J, with 10 bases between. The CDR3 length is 12 residues. The CDR3 DNA follows: TGTGCCAGTAAGGGGGTGCAAGAGACCCAGTACTTC. It codes for CASKGVQETQYF.

The gene calls are TRBV19 and TRBJ1-5; D is possibly TRBD1 (5 bases). V was trimmed by 5 bases and J by 1 base, leaving 9 bases between them. The CDR3 consists of 14 residues. Germline V gene data show CDR1 as LNHDA and CDR2 as SQIVND (reference sequence). The CDR3 sequence: CASSGTSSNQPQHF. In DNA form, the CDR3 reads TGTGCCAGTAGTGGGACTTCCAGCAATCAGCCCCAGCATTTT. The full variable domain, with the rest looked up from reference TRBV19 and TRBJ1-5, is DGGITQSPKYLFRKEGQNVTLSCEQNLNHDAMYWYRQDPGQGLRLIYYSQIVNDFQKGDIAEGYSVSREKKESFPLTVTSAQKNPTAFYLCASSGTSSNQPQHFGDGTRLSIL.

This clone was counted once. The V call is TRBV7-9, the J call TRBJ2-1, with a possible D match to TRBD1 (6 bases). Germline lookup yields CDR1 SEHNR and CDR2 FQNEAQ (reference sequence). This CDR3 is 15 amino acids long. Trimming stripped 1 base from V and 6 bases from J, with 13 bases between. This CDR3 is CASSLGSGDRNEQFF. The CDR3 DNA follows: TGTGCCAGCAGCTTAGGATCAGGGGATCGCAATGAGCAGTTCTTC.

The V and J genes are TRBV10-3 and TRBJ1-2, with TRBD1 identical over 7 bases. The length of the CDR3 is 15 residues. V was pared by 0 bases and J by 6 bases, with 7 bases of the junction left unmatched. CDR1 and CDR2 from the germline V gene are ENHRY and SYGVKD. CDR3 coding DNA: TGTGCCATCAGTGAGTCGGAGGGGGCAGGGGATGGCTACACCTTC. Its translation is CAISESEGAGDGYTF.

The V gene is TRBV5-1, the J gene TRBJ1-1; TRBD1 is a possible D gene (6 bases). Looked up from germline, CDR1 is SGHRS and CDR2 is YFSETQ. The CDR3 loop spans 15 amino acids. V lost 3 bases, J lost 5 bases, and 17 bases lay in between. In nucleotides, the CDR3 is TGCGCCAGCAGCTCCCTTGGGGGGGCGGAAACTGAAGCTTTCTTT. This translates into CASSSLGGAETEAFF.

The rearrangement links TRBV20-1 to TRBJ1-2; no clear D. Germline V gene sequence: CDR1 DFQATT, CDR2 SNEGSKA (reference sequence). This CDR3 region has 17 residues. V was cut by 3 bases and J by 7 bases, with 27 bases left in between. The CDR3 spells CSASTIRSREEEGGYTF. The DNA for the CDR3 is TGCAGTGCTAGTACGATACGAAGTCGCGAGGAGGAAGGTGGCTACACCTTC.

The rearrangement links TRBV9 to TRBJ2-1; D ambiguous. This CDR3 is built from 13 residues. The germline CDR1 and CDR2 sequences are SGDLS and YYNGEE. V was cut by 7 bases and J by 0 bases, with 8 bases left in between. The CDR3 bases are TGTGCCAGCGGGCCCAGCTCCTACAATGAGCAGTTCTTC. Its protein product is CASGPSSYNEQFF.

V usage is TRBV12-3 or TRBV12-4 and J usage is TRBJ2-7; D is possibly TRBD2 (5 bases). V lost 7 bases and J 4 bases, leaving 14 bases between the germline ends. The CDR3 consists of 13 residues. In DNA, the CDR3 is TGTGCCAGCACCCACGATGAGGGTTACGAGCAGTACTTC. Translating gives CASTHDEGYEQYF.

This sequence joins TRBV6-1 and TRBJ2-7; D is undetermined. V was cut by 0 bases and J by 1 base, with 10 bases left in between. CDR1 is MNHNS, CDR2 SASEGT, per germline. The CDR3 has 15 residues. The CDR3 spells CASSEAQVWSYEQYF. CDR3 sequence (DNA): TGTGCCAGCAGTGAAGCTCAGGTTTGGTCCTACGAGCAGTACTTC.

The chain carries TRBV11-2 and TRBJ1-1; the D gene is possibly TRBD1 (5 bases). The CDR3 length is 17 residues. V was cut by 5 bases and J by 4 bases, with 23 bases left in between. Germline V lookup: CDR1 SGHAT, CDR2 FQNNGV. CDR3 in amino acids: CASSLWDTKQEITEAFF. Written as DNA, the CDR3 is TGTGCCAGCAGCCTTTGGGATACAAAACAGGAGATCACTGAAGCTTTCTTT.

The rearrangement links TRBV4-1 to TRBJ2-6, with 9 bases aligning to TRBD1. The germline CDR1 and CDR2 sequences are MGHRA and YSYEKL. Trimming took 1 base from V and 0 from J; bases not matched to a gene: 7. The CDR3 has 19 residues. As DNA, the CDR3 is TGCGCCAGCAGCCAAGGGTCGGGACAGGGATACTCTGGGGCCAACGTCCTGACTTTC. The encoded protein is CASSQGSGQGYSGANVLTF.

The genes are TRBV5-1 and TRBJ2-3; D possibly corresponds to TRBD2 (6 bases). The CDR3 has 15 amino acids. The germline V and J ends were trimmed by 4 bases and 1 base, with 13 bases remaining between them. Germline lookup yields CDR1 SGHRS and CDR2 YFSETQ. CDR3: CASSLRGGGTDTQYF. CDR3 DNA: TGCGCCAGCAGCCTAAGGGGCGGGGGCACAGATACGCAGTATTTT.

The V gene is TRBV6-1, the J gene TRBJ1-1; the D gene is possibly TRBD1 (5 bases). The CDR3 is 13 residues long. Trimming removed 2 bases from V and 11 bases from J, with 15 bases in between. In germline, CDR1 is MNHNS, CDR2 SASEGT. The CDR3 nucleotides are TGTGCCAGCAGTGAATTTATAGGGGTCGACGCTTTCTTT. Its protein is CASSEFIGVDAFF.

The V call is TRBV6-5, the J call TRBJ2-3; D is perhaps TRBD1 (5 bases). Germline V gene data show CDR1 as MNHEY and CDR2 as SVGAGI. Trimming cost V 0 bases and J 10 bases, with 11 bases left between them. The CDR3 loop spans 13 amino acids. CDR3 amino acids: CASSYSKRGPQYF. The DNA of the CDR3 is TGTGCCAGCAGTTACTCGAAAAGGGGCCCGCAGTATTTT.

The V gene is TRBV5-1, the J gene TRBJ1-2; D is ambiguous. This CDR3 has 13 amino acids. V lost 0 bases and J 8 bases, leaving 11 bases between the germline ends. The V gene's germline CDR1 is SGHRS and CDR2 YFSETQ. CDR3 amino acids: CASSLVGGEGYTF. In DNA, the CDR3 is TGCGCCAGCAGCTTGGTGGGAGGTGAGGGCTACACCTTC.

The chain carries TRBV2 and TRBJ2-7, with D uncertain. Trimming shortened V by 4 bases and J by 2 bases, and 12 bases separated the two germline ends. The CDR3 runs 14 residues. Germline assignment: CDR1 SNHLY and CDR2 FYNNEI. The CDR3 spells CASSGLQPAYEQYF. The CDR3 region has the DNA TGTGCCAGCAGTGGATTACAGCCTGCCTACGAGCAGTACTTC.

The rearrangement joins TRBV28 to TRBJ2-7, with TRBD2 as a possible D gene (7 bases). Between the trimmed V and J ends, which lost 6 bases and 1 base, there was a span of 25 bases. CDR1 and CDR2 from the germline V gene are MDHEN and SYDVKM. This CDR3 has 18 residues. The CDR3 nucleotides are TGTGCCAGCAGAACACCATCTAGCGGCGAAAGGGGGTCCTACGAGCAGTACTTC. The encoded protein is CASRTPSSGERGSYEQYF.

V gene TRBV20-1 combines with J gene TRBJ1-2; 9 bases match TRBD1. The CDR3 loop spans 17 amino acids. Unmatched junction bases numbered 19, after V lost 3 bases and J lost 8 bases. Germline assignment: CDR1 DFQATT and CDR2 SNEGSKA (reference sequence). DNA of the CDR3: TGCAGTGCTAGTAGGGGGACAGGGACAGGGTACCTTAAAGGCTACACCTTC. Translated: CSASRGTGTGYLKGYTF.

This clone was seen only once. The J gene is TRBJ1-6, the V gene TRBV19; the D is unclear. Between the trimmed V and J ends, which lost 4 bases and 3 bases, there was a span of 19 bases. The CDR3 is 18 amino acids. Looked up from germline, CDR1 is LNHDA and CDR2 is SQIVND (reference sequence). Here the CDR3 reads CASSRQAQSNFYNSPLHF. The CDR3 nucleotides are TGTGCCAGTAGTAGACAAGCCCAGTCGAATTTCTATAATTCACCCCTCCACTTT.

The chain combines TRBV5-6 with TRBJ2-1; D gene uncertain. The V gene lost 4 bases and the J gene lost 9 bases, with 11 bases spanning the gap. CDR1 and CDR2 (germline): SGHDT, YYEEEE. CDR3 length: 12 residues. CDR3 nucleotides: TGTGCCAGCAGCCTTGACACGATTGAGCAGTTCTTC. Protein product: CASSLDTIEQFF. The complete variable domain, with remaining parts taken from reference TRBV5-6 and TRBJ2-1, reads DAGVTQSPTHLIKTRGQQVTLRCSPKSGHDTVSWYQQALGQGPQFIFQYYEEEERQRGNFPDRFSGHQFPNYSSELNVNALLLGDSALYLCASSLDTIEQFFGPGTRLTVL.

The rearrangement links TRBV27 to TRBJ2-7; maybe TRBD1 (5 bases). This CDR3 spans 13 amino acids. V was shortened by 8 bases and J by 4 bases, with 15 bases between the two germline ends. Germline CDR1 reads MNHEY; CDR2 reads SMNVEV (reference sequence). The CDR3: CASSGQGWYEQYF. The CDR3 region has the DNA TGTGCCAGCTCCGGGCAGGGTTGGTACGAGCAGTACTTC.

A single count supports this clone. The V gene is TRBV28, the J gene TRBJ2-7, with 11 positions matching TRBD2. The CDR3 has 18 residues. V shed 5 bases and J 2 bases; nucleotides not matched to a gene: 14. The germline V gene encodes CDR1 MDHEN and CDR2 SYDVKM. The CDR3: CASSRPRTSGLLPYEQYF. CDR3 DNA: TGTGCCAGCAGTCGGCCTAGGACTAGCGGGTTACTCCCCTACGAGCAGTACTTC.

The chain is built from TRBV30 and TRBJ2-1, with D possibly TRBD2 on 5 matching bases. Germline-derived CDR1 and CDR2 are GTSNPN and SVGIG (reference sequence). Trimming took off 0 bases at V and 2 bases at J, with 11 bases between the two ends. The length of the CDR3 is 15 residues. CDR3 coding DNA: TGTGCCTGGAGTGTGCGGGCGTCCCCCTACAATGAGCAGTTCTTC. Translating it yields CAWSVRASPYNEQFF. Full variable domain (remainder filled in from reference TRBV30 and TRBJ2-1): SQTIHQWPATLVQPVGSPLSLECTVEGTSNPNLYWYRQAAGRGLQLLFYSVGIGQISSEVPQNLSASRPQDRQFILSSKKLLLSDSGFYLCAWSVRASPYNEQFFGPGTRLTVL.

The chain uses TRBV28 and TRBJ2-2, with D unclear. Germline CDR1 is MDHEN and CDR2 is SYDVKM. V gave up 7 bases and J gave up 3 bases, with 9 bases separating them. The CDR3 totals 13 residues. CDR3 protein: CASTPSHTGELFF. In DNA form, the CDR3 reads TGTGCCAGCACCCCGTCTCACACCGGGGAGCTGTTTTTT.

The genes are TRBV7-8 and TRBJ1-5; 11 bases line up with TRBD1. The CDR3 runs to 17 residues. V lost 0 bases to trimming and J lost 6 bases; unmatched junction nucleotides: 7. CDR1 is SGHVS, CDR2 FQNEAQ, per germline. CDR3 protein: CASSLARDRGKGQPQHF. The CDR3 DNA follows: TGTGCCAGCAGCTTAGCGCGGGACAGGGGGAAGGGTCAGCCCCAGCATTTT.